The 20 T cell receptor beta chains listed next were all sequenced from one sample in a study of coeliac disease (dated by TCRdb to the early 2020s). Library method: the immunoSEQ multiplex PCR assay. This is the immuneACCESS table as TCRdb keeps it, with only in-frame sequences that have V and J called. A part of the clones is gone; compared with another copy, unresolved V genes explain less than half, and the rest is unexplained. The table for this sample lists approximately 4,800 clones; 62% of them were counted only once. The ten biggest clones cover approximately 8% of the sample. Source material: intraepithelial lymphocytes from the gut. Per the publication, the cell subset or site label means: intraepithelial cell (IEC) fraction of small intestinal biopsy. These receptors were collected from a woman aged 18 to 35 with active celiac disease.

This clone was detected a few times. V gene TRBV5-6 combines with J gene TRBJ1-2, with 7 bases lining up with TRBD1. The CDR3 runs 18 residues. The V gene's germline CDR1 is SGHDT and CDR2 YYEEEE. Trimming at V came to 0 bases and at J to 2 bases, leaving 13 bases not matched to a gene. CDR3 sequence (DNA): TGTGCCAGCAGCTTGGATTCATTGGTTGGAGGGGGCAACTATGGCTACACCTTC. Amino acid sequence: CASSLDSLVGGGNYGYTF.

The chain links TRBV5-3 to TRBJ1-4; 9 bases line up with TRBD1. TRBV5-3 qualifies as an ORF whose function is uncertain. Trimming cost V 3 bases and J 8 bases; bases outside gene matches: 8. CDR3 length equals 15 residues. The CDR3 here is CARSSNRGRREKLFF. Written as DNA, the CDR3 is TGTGCCAGAAGCTCGAACAGGGGGCGGCGGGAAAAACTGTTTTTT.

This chain links TRBV6-5 with TRBJ2-2, with TRBD2 identical over 9 bases. The CDR3 has 16 residues. The germline gives CDR1 MNHEY, CDR2 SVGAGI. V dropped 3 bases and J dropped 7; count of bases not matched to a gene: 9. CDR3 nucleotide sequence: TGTGCCAGCAGTTATACTACGGGACTAGCTGGCGGGGAGCTGTTTTTT. Amino acids: CASSYTTGLAGGELFF.

In its sample, this clone is medium-sized (0.01 to 0.1%). The chain links TRBV6-9 to TRBJ1-5; 8 positions agree with TRBD1. CDR3 length equals 19 residues. Germline CDR1 is MNHGY and CDR2 is SVAAGI. The V and J ends lost 6 bases and 1 base, in that order; junction bases with no gene match: 17. The CDR3 nucleotides read TGTGCCAGCAGCCGCTTTTTTGCTCCGACAGGGGAAAGCAATCAGCCCCAGCATTTT. Protein product: CASSRFFAPTGESNQPQHF.

This clone showed up just a few times. The chain has TRBV2 and TRBJ1-2; 9 bases line up with TRBD1. The CDR3 is made up of 15 amino acids. The V gene end was trimmed by 6 bases and the J gene end by 3 bases; junction bases not matched to a gene: 8. In germline, CDR1 is SNHLY, CDR2 FYNNEI. CDR3 in DNA: TGTGCCAGCAGGACGGGACAGGGAATCTACTATGGCTACACCTTC. Translated, it gives CASRTGQGIYYGYTF.

The gene calls are TRBV5-8 and TRBJ1-1, with a tentative D call TRBD1 (5 bases). Deletions cut 6 bases from V and 3 bases from J, with 27 bases between. The germline V gene has CDR1 SGHTS and CDR2 YDEGEE. The CDR3 totals 18 residues. The CDR3 nucleotides are TGTGCCAGCAACCGACCCATGACCTTGGGGACTGCCGACACTGAAGCTTTCTTT. Translation gives CASNRPMTLGTADTEAFF.

J is TRBJ2-7 and V is TRBV18; TRBD1 matches at 8 bases. There are 15 residues in the CDR3. The junction had 9 bases not matched to a gene; V was cut back by 6 bases and J by 2 bases. Germline assignment: CDR1 KGHSH and CDR2 LQKENI. This CDR3 reads CASSDPDRAPYEQYF. In DNA, the CDR3 is TGTGCCAGCTCCGACCCGGACAGGGCTCCCTACGAGCAGTACTTC.

This clone was seen only once. The rearrangement links TRBV6-1 to TRBJ1-2; the match to TRBD1 covers 7 bases. Germline assignment: CDR1 MNHNS and CDR2 SASEGT. The V and J ends lost 7 bases and 1 base, in that order; junction bases with no gene match: 9. The CDR3 spans 15 residues. CDR3 nucleotides: TGTGCCAGCATGGGGTGGAGGGGGCATAACTATGGCTACACCTTC. Its translation: CASMGWRGHNYGYTF.

The sample holds a few counts of this clone. The chain couples TRBV5-1 to TRBJ2-1, with D unresolved. The germline CDR1 and CDR2 sequences are SGHRS and YFSETQ. The CDR3 length is 14 residues. V lost 3 bases and J 8 bases, leaving 15 bases between the germline ends. CDR3 sequence: CASSSFYASHEQFF. CDR3 nucleotide sequence: TGCGCCAGCAGCTCCTTTTACGCGTCCCATGAGCAGTTCTTC.

This chain joins TRBV19 and TRBJ1-2; D not certain. Per the germline V gene, CDR1 is LNHDA and CDR2 is SQIVND (reference sequence). The CDR3 length is 11 residues. The V and J ends lost 10 bases and 7 bases respectively, with 13 bases between them. The CDR3 reads CATLDLGGYTF. The CDR3 nucleotides are TGTGCCACCCTGGACTTAGGTGGCTACACCTTC. Complete variable domain (other parts from reference TRBV19 and TRBJ1-2): DGGITQSPKYLFRKEGQNVTLSCEQNLNHDAMYWYRQDPGQGLRLIYYSQIVNDFQKGDIAEGYSVSREKKESFPLTVTSAQKNPTAFYLCATLDLGGYTFGSGTRLTVV.

This clone was seen more than once but under ten times. The rearrangement links TRBV5-8 to TRBJ2-7; D may be TRBD1 (6 bases). The V gene's germline CDR1 is SGHTS and CDR2 YDEGEE. CDR3 length: 16 amino acids. The V gene lost 0 bases and the J gene lost 3 bases, with 16 bases spanning the gap. CDR3 loop: CASSLDSRTANYEQYF. CDR3 DNA sequence: TGTGCCAGCAGCTTGGATTCTCGGACAGCCAACTACGAGCAGTACTTC.

The chain is built from TRBV19 and TRBJ1-1; D gene unclear. Trimming took off 5 bases at V and 7 bases at J, with 14 bases between the two ends. Germline CDR1 and CDR2: LNHDA and SQIVND (reference sequence). The CDR3 has 13 residues. This CDR3 is CASSPYGGVEAFF. The CDR3 region has the DNA TGTGCCAGTAGTCCCTACGGAGGTGTTGAAGCTTTCTTT.

The chain has TRBV7-4 and TRBJ1-2, with 9 positions matching TRBD1. This CDR3 is 15 amino acids long. Germline CDR1 is SGHVT and CDR2 is SQSDAQ. V lost 5 bases, J lost 0 bases, and 4 bases stayed unmatched. The CDR3: CASSNRDRANYGYTF. The CDR3 DNA reads TGTGCCAGCAGCAACCGGGACAGGGCTAACTATGGCTACACCTTC.

In the case of this clone: Distinct nucleotide sequences in the sample also encode this CDR3. The CDR3 bases are TGTGCCAGCAGCGTAGTAGCGGGGGGGACAGATACGCAGTATTTT. Translated: CASSVVAGGTDTQYF. The J gene is TRBJ2-3, the V gene TRBV9; 11 bases map to TRBD2. V shed 0 bases and J 3 bases; nucleotides not matched to a gene: 0. CDR3 length: 15 amino acids. Germline assignment: CDR1 SGDLS and CDR2 YYNGEE.

This clone appeared once. The chain is built from TRBV29-1 and TRBJ2-3, with TRBD1 matching over 8 bases. V lost 3 bases, J lost 2 bases, and 7 bases stayed unmatched. CDR1 SQVTM and CDR2 ANQGSEA come from the germline V gene. This CDR3 contains 15 residues. The CDR3 here is CSVDSDRDPTDTQYF. The DNA of the CDR3 is TGCAGCGTTGACTCGGACAGGGATCCCACAGATACGCAGTATTTT.

J is TRBJ2-7 and V is TRBV11-2; 10 nucleotides align to TRBD1. With V trimmed by 2 bases and J by 5 bases, 9 bases remained unmatched. The CDR3 spans 16 residues. The germline gives CDR1 SGHAT, CDR2 FQNNGV. As DNA, the CDR3 is TGTGCCAGCAGCTTATGGGGGGACAGGGGTTACCACGAGCAGTACTTC. It yields the protein CASSLWGDRGYHEQYF.

The rearrangement uses TRBV10-3 and TRBJ1-6; D might be TRBD1 (5 bases). Germline CDR1 is ENHRY and CDR2 is SYGVKD. The CDR3 sequence is 17 residues long. Deletions cut 6 bases from V and 7 bases from J, with 22 bases between. CDR3 loop: CAIRGGWGNGENSPLHF. CDR3 bases: TGTGCCATCAGGGGGGGATGGGGGAATGGGGAAAATTCACCCCTCCACTTT.

The chain links TRBV28 to TRBJ1-1, with D hard to call. The CDR3 extends over 14 amino acids. From germline, CDR1 is MDHEN and CDR2 SYDVKM. V dropped 3 bases and J dropped 5 bases, with 13 bases sitting between them. In DNA form, the CDR3 reads TGTGCCAGCAGTTTCAGGAGTGAGGGTACTGAAGCTTTCTTT. Its translation is CASSFRSEGTEAFF.

The gene calls are TRBV27 and TRBJ2-1, with 10 bases matching TRBD2. The V and J ends lost 6 bases and 15 bases, in that order; junction bases with no gene match: 11. CDR3 length: 13 residues. The germline CDR1 and CDR2 sequences are MNHEY and SMNVEV (reference sequence). CDR3: CASSPGLAHFGFF. CDR3 DNA sequence: TGTGCCAGCAGCCCGGGACTAGCGCATTTTGGGTTCTTC.

The chain has TRBV4-2 and TRBJ2-7; possibly TRBD1 for D (5 bases). Trimming took off 3 bases at V and 6 bases at J, with 21 bases between the two ends. The CDR3 runs to 16 residues. The germline gives CDR1 LGHNA, CDR2 YNFKEQ. The CDR3 DNA reads as TGTGCCAGCAGCCAGGCCCCCAGGGATCTATGTTTCGAGCAGTACTTC. Translating it yields CASSQAPRDLCFEQYF.